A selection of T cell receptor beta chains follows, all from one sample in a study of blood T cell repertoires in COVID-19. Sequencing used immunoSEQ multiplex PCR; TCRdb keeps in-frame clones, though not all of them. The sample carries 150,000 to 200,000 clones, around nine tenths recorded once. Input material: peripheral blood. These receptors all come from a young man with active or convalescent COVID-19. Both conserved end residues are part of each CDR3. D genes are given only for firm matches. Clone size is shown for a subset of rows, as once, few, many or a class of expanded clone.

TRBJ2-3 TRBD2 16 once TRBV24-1 CATSDLASGATDTQYF TGTGCCACCAGTGATTTGGCTAGCGGAGCCACAGATACGCAGTATTTT
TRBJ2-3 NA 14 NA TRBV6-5 CASKVADSTDTQYF TGTGCCAGCAAGGTAGCGGATAGCACAGATACGCAGTATTTT
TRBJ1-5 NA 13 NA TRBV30 CAWSRDSNQPQHF TGTGCCTGGAGTCGCGATAGCAATCAGCCCCAGCATTTT
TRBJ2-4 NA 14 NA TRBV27 CASSPDRAKNIQYF TGTGCCAGCAGCCCCGACAGAGCCAAAAACATTCAGTACTTC
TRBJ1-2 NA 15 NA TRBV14 CASSLQPGHTYGYTF TGTGCCAGCAGTCTTCAACCGGGACATACCTATGGCTACACCTTC
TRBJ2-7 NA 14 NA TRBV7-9 CASSLSERTYEQYF TGTGCCAGCAGCTTATCGGAGCGAACCTACGAGCAGTACTTC
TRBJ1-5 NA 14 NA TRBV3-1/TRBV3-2 CASSQGGQDQPQHF TGTGCCAGCAGCCAAGGAGGGCAGGACCAGCCCCAGCATTTT
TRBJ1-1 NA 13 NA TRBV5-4 CASRKTGFPEAFF TGTGCCAGCAGAAAAACAGGGTTCCCTGAAGCTTTCTTT
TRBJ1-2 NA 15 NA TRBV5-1 CASSRLGRGEGGYTF TGCGCCAGCAGCCGACTGGGCAGGGGTGAAGGTGGCTACACCTTC
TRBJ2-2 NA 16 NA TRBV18 CASSPSLGAGTGELFF TGTGCCAGCTCACCATCACTGGGGGCCGGCACCGGGGAGCTGTTTTTT
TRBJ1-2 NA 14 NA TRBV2 CASSETVFNYGYTF TGTGCCAGCAGTGAGACAGTCTTCAACTATGGCTACACCTTC
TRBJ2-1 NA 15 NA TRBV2 CASRLAYSSYNEQFF TGTGCCAGCAGACTTGCCTATAGCTCCTACAATGAGCAGTTCTTC
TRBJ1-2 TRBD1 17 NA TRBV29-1 CSAMLIGQGAPNYGYTF TGCAGCGCCATGCTTATCGGACAGGGGGCGCCTAACTATGGCTACACCTTC
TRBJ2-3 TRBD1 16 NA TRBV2 CASTLDRGQYTDTQYF TGTGCCAGCACCCTAGATAGGGGACAGTACACAGATACGCAGTATTTT